This TCR beta chain was identified in a study of molecular identifiers for immune sequencing clone quantification. Study-wide results and limits: Jurkat TCR RNA spiked in from one cell could reportedly be detected among some 1 million naive cells. Clones that had above 20 RNA copies took up over 97% of effector molecules but under 1% in naive cells.

For bulk TCR libraries, previously described methods and listed TCR primers were used. MiXCR was run by TCRdb on the PCR reads, yielding one entry per CDR3 protein. The sample has some 590,000 distinct CDR3 sequences; approximately 24% are singletons. In the case of this clonotype: The antigen remains unidentified.

CD8+CD4-CCR7+CD45RA+ sorting gave the naive CD8 T cells. This TCR derives from a human donor in good health. Some libraries in this study had Jurkat cell RNA spiked in. What was sequenced was naive CD8+ T cells from blood, with Jurkat cell RNA spiked in. Subset noted: FACS-sorted CD8+CD4-CCR7+CD45RA+ naive T cells.

The CDR3 DNA follows: TGTGCCAGCAGCGCGCAGGGGGCCGCAAGTCAGCCCCAGCATTTT. Translation gives CASSAQGAASQPQHF. The J gene is TRBJ1-5, the V gene TRBV9; 8 bases map to TRBD1. The CDR3 covers 15 residues. V lost 3 bases, J lost 6 bases, and 8 bases stayed unmatched. In germline, CDR1 is SGDLS, CDR2 YYNGEE.